A single sample gave rise to the 11 T cell receptor beta chains below, sequenced in a study of T cell responses to AZD1222 COVID-19 vaccine. Produced via immunoSEQ multiplex PCR; TCRdb's table is partial and in-frame only. The data contain around 140,000 clones, about 94% of them singletons. Source: peripheral blood, taken on day 0 of AZD1222 vaccination. These receptors all stem from an adult in good health.

The V call is TRBV27, the J call TRBJ1-5; maybe TRBD1 (5 bases). Germline lookup yields CDR1 MNHEY and CDR2 SMNVEV (reference sequence). The CDR3 covers 16 residues. With 6 bases removed from V and 4 bases from J, the gap between germline ends came to 19 bases. DNA for the CDR3: TGTGCCAGCAGCCGCAGGGCGGGGACGGAGAATCAGCCCCAGCATTTT. This sequence encodes CASSRRAGTENQPQHF.

The chain joins TRBV7-3 to TRBJ2-2; 9 nucleotides line up with TRBD2. J lost 2 bases, V lost 6 bases, and 4 bases had no gene match. This CDR3 has 15 residues. Germline V gives CDR1 SGHTA, CDR2 FQGTGA. The CDR3 loop is CASSSGRSNTGELFF. The DNA of the CDR3 is TGTGCCAGCAGTAGCGGGAGAAGTAACACCGGGGAGCTGTTTTTT.

This chain links TRBV5-8 with TRBJ1-6; tentatively, D is TRBD1 (6 bases). Trimming pared 3 bases from V and 1 base from J, leaving 11 bases between. This CDR3 comprises 16 residues. Looked up from germline, CDR1 is SGHTS and CDR2 is YDEGEE. The CDR3 here is CASSSGDGSYNSPLHF. CDR3 bases: TGTGCCAGCAGCTCAGGGGACGGGTCCTATAATTCACCCCTCCACTTT. The full variable domain, with the rest looked up from reference TRBV5-8 and TRBJ1-6, is EAGVTQSPTHLIKTRGQQATLRCSPISGHTSVYWYQQALGLGLQFLLWYDEGEERNRGNFPPRFSGRQFPNYSSELNVNALELEDSALYLCASSSGDGSYNSPLHFGNGTRLTVT.

This chain uses TRBV2 with TRBJ2-2; no reliable D call. The CDR3 runs 13 residues. Per the germline V gene, CDR1 is SNHLY and CDR2 is FYNNEI. The V end lost 7 bases, the J end lost 6 bases, and 12 bases lay between the germline ends. The CDR3 DNA reads TGTGCCAGCACCCCTCTCACCGCCGGGGAGCTGTTTTTT. It encodes CASTPLTAGELFF.

The chain employs TRBV19 and TRBJ2-2; no clear D. This CDR3 has 13 residues. Trimming took 5 bases from V and 5 from J, leaving 9 bases between them. Looked up from germline, CDR1 is LNHDA and CDR2 is SQIVND (reference sequence). CDR3 nucleotides: TGTGCCAGTAGTCCCACCAGAACCGGGGAGCTGTTTTTT. Protein product: CASSPTRTGELFF.

This chain connects TRBV2 to TRBJ1-5, with D possibly matching TRBD1 (5 bases). CDR3 length: 15 amino acids. V dropped 6 bases and J dropped 6 bases, with 18 bases sitting between them. Germline-derived CDR1 and CDR2 are SNHLY and FYNNEI. Written as DNA, the CDR3 is TGTGCCAGCAGCCCCTCGCGTGGGGGGTTTCAGCCCCAGCATTTT. Amino acids: CASSPSRGGFQPQHF. Combining the CDR3 with reference TRBV2 and TRBJ1-5 gives the whole variable domain EPEVTQTPSHQVTQMGQEVILRCVPISNHLYFYWYRQILGQKVEFLVSFYNNEISEKSEIFDDQFSVERPDGSNFTLKIRSTKLEDSAMYFCASSPSRGGFQPQHFGDGTRLSIL.

The chain joins TRBV5-1 to TRBJ2-7; 8 bases are a match to TRBD1. Germline lookup yields CDR1 SGHRS and CDR2 YFSETQ. The V gene end was trimmed by 4 bases and the J gene end by 1 base; junction bases not matched to a gene: 7. The CDR3 loop spans 15 amino acids. The CDR3 region has the DNA TGCGCCAGCAGCCGAAAGACAGGGGATTCCTACGAGCAGTACTTC. As protein: CASSRKTGDSYEQYF. The full variable domain, in which reference TRBV5-1 and TRBJ2-7 provide the parts outside the CDR3, is KAGVTQTPRYLIKTRGQQVTLSCSPISGHRSVSWYQQTPGQGLQFLFEYFSETQRNKGNFPGRFSGRQFSNSRSEMNVSTLELGDSALYLCASSRKTGDSYEQYFGPGTRLTVT.

The V call is TRBV6-5, the J call TRBJ1-6; D unclear. The CDR3 runs 13 residues. Germline CDR1 and CDR2: MNHEY and SVGAGI. V lost 8 bases, J lost 7 bases, and 12 bases lay in between. The CDR3 loop is CASGQWSNSPLHF. CDR3 sequence (DNA): TGTGCCAGCGGCCAGTGGAGCAATTCACCCCTCCACTTT.

V usage is TRBV5-1 and J usage is TRBJ2-7; possibly TRBD2 for D (6 bases). In germline, CDR1 is SGHRS, CDR2 YFSETQ. The V end was cut by 0 bases, the J end by 0 bases, with 10 bases between. The CDR3 runs to 15 residues. The CDR3: CASSLGGGNSYEQYF. The CDR3, as DNA: TGCGCCAGCAGCTTGGGGGGAGGAAACTCCTACGAGCAGTACTTC.

The DNA of the CDR3 is TGTGCCAGTAGTATAGAAATCAACACCGGGGAGCTGTTTTTT. Residues: CASSIEINTGELFF. The chain joins TRBV19 to TRBJ2-2; D unclear. CDR1 LNHDA and CDR2 SQIVND come from the germline V gene (reference sequence). The V gene lost 0 bases and the J gene lost 2 bases, with 4 bases spanning the gap. The CDR3 runs to 14 residues.

This sequence joins TRBV29-1 and TRBJ2-3; possible D gene TRBD1, 6 bases. V was clipped by 4 bases and J by 2 bases, with 16 bases between them. From germline, CDR1 is SQVTM and CDR2 ANQGSEA. The CDR3 is made up of 15 amino acids. This CDR3 is CSVAGGQLNTDTQYF. In nucleotides, the CDR3 is TGCAGCGTTGCCGGCGGACAGCTAAACACAGATACGCAGTATTTT.